This T cell receptor beta chain was profiled in a study of T-cell reconstitution after alpha-beta-depleted transplantation in children. V was shortened by 0 bases and J by 3 bases, with 12 bases between the two germline ends. The V gene's germline CDR1 is LNHNV and CDR2 YYDKDF (reference sequence). This CDR3 is built from 15 residues. Using unique molecular identifiers, the investigators prepared the TCRbeta library. TCRdb analysed the PCR reads with MiXCR anew, one entry per CDR3 protein. The sample lists 360,000 or so distinct CDR3 sequences, approximately 20% occurring once. Material: PBMCs from the stem cell graft donor, obtained from the stem cell graft. The sequence derives from a human donor who donated a stem cell graft to a child with acute myeloid leukemia. The V and J genes are TRBV15 and TRBJ2-7; no clear D gene. In nucleotides, the CDR3 is TGTGCCACCAGCAGAGATCGCGACATGGGCTACGAGCAGTACTTC. Its translation is CATSRDRDMGYEQYF. Combining the CDR3 with reference TRBV15 and TRBJ2-7 gives the whole variable domain DAMVIQNPRYQVTQFGKPVTLSCSQTLNHNVMYWYQQKSSQAPKLLFHYYDKDFNNEADTPDNFQSRRPNTSFCFLDIRSPGLGDTAMYLCATSRDRDMGYEQYFGPGTRLTVT.